The 25 T cell receptor beta chains reported below all come from one sample, sequenced in a study of shared clonotypes between healthy human individuals. Sequencing was performed with immunoSEQ multiplex PCR; in TCRdb, only in-frame clones are kept and a portion is missing. The table has just over 2,000,000 clones, about 95% seen once. The sequencing sample was made of naive CD4+ T cells sorted from blood. Sample subset: CD45RA+ positively selected. The source is a man younger than 30 in good health.

The CDR3 loop reads CASSGGTAYSTDTQYF. The CDR3 DNA reads as TGTGCCAGCAGCGGCGGGACGGCCTATAGCACAGATACGCAGTATTTT. The rearrangement links TRBV7-2 to TRBJ2-3, with D perhaps TRBD2 (6 bases). The germline gives CDR1 SGHTA, CDR2 FQGNSA. The CDR3 has 16 residues. Trimming left V 5 bases short and J 0 bases short, with 15 bases between.

This chain connects TRBV19 to TRBJ1-3; no reliable D call. CDR1 and CDR2 (germline): LNHDA, SQIVND (reference sequence). The V and J ends lost 7 bases and 0 bases respectively, with 10 bases between them. The CDR3 consists of 14 residues. CDR3 amino acids: CASKASNSGNTIYF. The CDR3 DNA follows: TGTGCCAGTAAAGCGTCGAACTCTGGAAACACCATATATTTT.

In regard to this clone: A junction end diverges from the germline sequence, so it may reflect a read error. The chain combines TRBV2 with TRBJ2-7, with 7 nucleotides matching TRBD1. Germline V CDR1 and CDR2: SNHLY, FYNNEI. This CDR3 has 13 residues. The CDR3 DNA reads TGTGCCAGCGGTGAAGGGACAGCATACGAGCAGTACTTC. Translating gives CASGEGTAYEQYF.

A single count supports this clone. This is likely a read error, given that the CDR3 carries no conserved phenylalanine or tryptophan at its end. The rearrangement joins TRBV25-1 to TRBJ1-2; 12 positions match TRBD1. The CDR3 sequence is 15 residues long. CDR1 MGHDK and CDR2 SYGVNS come from the germline V gene. V lost 8 bases and J lost 3; bases outside the gene matches: 7. The DNA for the CDR3 is TGTGCCAGCGCAGGGGGACAGGGGGCTGACTATGGCTACACCCTC. This codes for CASAGGQGADYGYTL.

The chain has TRBV7-4 and TRBJ2-3, with TRBD2 as a possible D gene (7 bases). CDR3 length equals 20 residues. Trimming shortened V by 4 bases and J by 1 base, and 27 bases separated the two germline ends. CDR1 and CDR2 (germline): SGHVT, SQSDAQ. CDR3 residues: CASSSPEVAGALQRTDTQYF. The CDR3 DNA follows: TGTGCCAGCAGCTCCCCCGAGGTGGCGGGGGCCCTTCAACGCACAGATACGCAGTATTTT.

The chain recombines TRBV14 with TRBJ1-1, with unresolved D. Trimming stripped 0 bases from V and 6 bases from J, with 17 bases between. Germline CDR1 is SGHDN and CDR2 is FVKESK. The CDR3 length is 16 residues. The CDR3 is CASSQDLRDYSPEAFF. The CDR3 DNA reads TGTGCCAGCAGCCAAGATTTAAGAGACTATTCTCCTGAAGCTTTCTTT. Variable domain in full (rest from reference TRBV14 and TRBJ1-1): EAGVTQFPSHSVIEKGQTVTLRCDPISGHDNLYWYRRVMGKEIKFLLHFVKESKQDESGMPNNRFLAERTGGTYSTLKVQPAELEDSGVYFCASSQDLRDYSPEAFFGQGTRLTVV.

This clone has just one count. Additional DNA sequences in this sample encode the identical CDR3. The V gene is TRBV5-1, the J gene TRBJ1-1, with D possibly matching TRBD1 (5 bases). This CDR3 region has 15 residues. The germline V gene has CDR1 SGHRS and CDR2 YFSETQ. The ends were cut back, 0 bases at V and 0 bases at J, with 9 bases in the middle. The CDR3 nucleotides read TGCGCCAGCAGCTTGGAGGGACTGATGAACACTGAAGCTTTCTTT. Residues: CASSLEGLMNTEAFF.

This chain uses TRBV18 with TRBJ2-1; D is uncertain. CDR1 is KGHSH, CDR2 LQKENI, per germline. Deletions cut 6 bases from V and 7 bases from J, with 13 bases between. The CDR3 contains 13 residues. CDR3 nucleotide sequence: TGTGCCAGCTCCCTCCGGCATGGGAATGAGCAGTTCTTC. Its protein product is CASSLRHGNEQFF.

The chain couples TRBV6-1 to TRBJ2-7; 10 bases map to TRBD1. V dropped 6 bases and J dropped 4; count of bases not matched to a gene: 9. This CDR3 comprises 15 residues. Looked up from germline, CDR1 is MNHNS and CDR2 is SASEGT. CDR3 region: CASSSGQGDRYEQYF. DNA of the CDR3: TGTGCCAGCAGCTCAGGACAGGGGGACCGATACGAGCAGTACTTC.

V usage is TRBV5-4 and J usage is TRBJ2-3; 7 bases are a match to TRBD2. CDR3 length: 15 residues. Germline CDR1 reads SGHNT; CDR2 reads YYREEE (reference sequence). The V segment lost 4 bases and the J segment 0 bases; nucleotides outside the gene matches: 5. The CDR3 region is CASSRGGSSTDTQYF. As DNA, the CDR3 is TGTGCCAGCAGCAGGGGAGGGTCGAGCACAGATACGCAGTATTTT. Drawing the rest from reference TRBV5-4 and TRBJ2-3, the complete variable domain is ETGVTQSPTHLIKTRGQQVTLRCSSQSGHNTVSWYQQALGQGPQFIFQYYREEENGRGNFPPRFSGLQFPNYSSELNVNALELDDSALYLCASSRGGSSTDTQYFGPGTRLTVL.

The chain links TRBV14 to TRBJ2-1, with 8 bases lining up with TRBD2. With V trimmed by 0 bases and J by 9 bases, 10 bases remained unmatched. CDR1 and CDR2 from the germline V gene are SGHDN and FVKESK. The CDR3 spans 16 residues. The CDR3 region is CASSQEGRTSLSEQFF. The CDR3 nucleotides read TGTGCCAGCAGCCAAGAGGGACGGACTAGCCTCAGTGAGCAGTTCTTC.

The chain links TRBV5-4 to TRBJ1-6, with 9 bases matching TRBD1. CDR3 length equals 16 residues. J lost 6 bases, V lost 4 bases, and 8 bases had no gene match. Germline CDR1 SGHNT, CDR2 YYREEE (reference sequence). CDR3 nucleotides: TGTGCCAGCAGCCTACAGGGGGCTCGGGTTAATTCACCCCTCCACTTT. Residues: CASSLQGARVNSPLHF.

The V call is TRBV28, the J call TRBJ2-7; TRBD1 matches 8 bases. This CDR3 comprises 13 residues. The ends lost 7 bases at V and 5 bases at J; junction bases unmatched: 7. Per the germline V gene, CDR1 is MDHEN and CDR2 is SYDVKM. This CDR3 reads CASTLGDRHEQYF. DNA for the CDR3: TGTGCCAGCACACTAGGGGACAGGCACGAGCAGTACTTC.

This rearrangement joins TRBV27 to TRBJ1-2, with 9 bases aligning to TRBD1. The CDR3 covers 18 residues. Trimming at V came to 2 bases and at J to 5 bases, leaving 15 bases not matched to a gene. Germline-derived CDR1 and CDR2 are MNHEY and SMNVEV (reference sequence). For the CDR3, the DNA is TGTGCCAGCAGTTTAATTGGTACAGGGGGCGTTTCTAGGTATGGCTACACCTTC. Its protein is CASSLIGTGGVSRYGYTF.

CDR3 nucleotide sequence: TGTGCCTGGAGTCCAGGGCAGTCCCTCCACTTT. It encodes CAWSPGQSLHF. V gene TRBV30 combines with J gene TRBJ1-6, with a weak D call TRBD1 (5 bases). Trimming cost V 2 bases and J 14 bases, with 10 bases left between them. Germline V gene sequence: CDR1 GTSNPN, CDR2 SVGIG (reference sequence). The CDR3 loop spans 11 amino acids.

The V gene is TRBV7-2, the J gene TRBJ2-3; a possible D gene is TRBD2 (5 bases). Germline CDR1 reads SGHTA; CDR2 reads FQGNSA. Trimming removed 5 bases at V and 5 bases at J, with 14 bases between. The CDR3 is 14 residues long. The CDR3 reads CASSPGLVKDTQYF. The CDR3 nucleotides are TGTGCCAGCAGCCCCGGACTTGTCAAAGATACGCAGTATTTT.

This chain joins TRBV4-3 and TRBJ1-6; 7 bases match TRBD1. The V gene's germline CDR1 is LGHNA and CDR2 YSLEER. Trimming cost V 3 bases and J 7 bases; bases outside gene matches: 6. CDR3 length: 15 amino acids. The CDR3 coding sequence is TGCGCCAGCAGCCACACCGACAGGGACAATTCACCCCTCCACTTT. It codes for CASSHTDRDNSPLHF.

CDR3 in amino acids: CASSQEGQGNYGYTF. The CDR3 region has the DNA TGCGCCAGCAGCCAAGAGGGACAGGGAAACTATGGCTACACCTTC. The rearrangement joins TRBV4-1 to TRBJ1-2; 9 bases align to TRBD1. Germline CDR1 and CDR2: MGHRA and YSYEKL. The CDR3 runs 15 residues. The junction had 1 base not matched to a gene; V was cut back by 0 bases and J by 2 bases.

V and J are TRBV5-1 and TRBJ2-5; perhaps TRBD2 as D (6 bases). V was trimmed by 2 bases and J by 5 bases, leaving 13 bases between them. The CDR3 extends over 14 amino acids. CDR1 is SGHRS and CDR2 is YFSETQ in the germline V gene. CDR3 DNA: TGCGCCAGCAGCTTCGGGGGTACGCGGGAGACCCAGTACTTC. Protein: CASSFGGTRETQYF.

This chain links TRBV5-6 with TRBJ2-2; D unresolved. CDR1 is SGHDT and CDR2 is YYEEEE in the germline V gene. The V and J ends lost 0 bases and 5 bases respectively, with 8 bases between them. The CDR3 totals 14 residues. The CDR3 protein is CASSLGGGTGELFF. Written as DNA, the CDR3 is TGTGCCAGCAGCTTGGGTGGTGGGACCGGGGAGCTGTTTTTT.

The chain recombines TRBV5-1 with TRBJ2-4; TRBD1 matches at 7 bases. Germline V CDR1 and CDR2: SGHRS, YFSETQ. Germline trimming cut 4 bases from V and 1 base from J; bases unmatched to any gene: 5. The CDR3 has 15 amino acids. This CDR3 reads CASSRATGAKNIQYF. The CDR3 region has the DNA TGCGCCAGCAGCAGGGCGACAGGGGCCAAAAACATTCAGTACTTC.

The chain recombines TRBV7-9 with TRBJ2-1; the D gene is possibly TRBD2 (5 bases). The ends were cut back, 4 bases at V and 9 bases at J, with 19 bases in the middle. CDR1 and CDR2 (germline): SEHNR, FQNEAQ (reference sequence). The CDR3 loop spans 15 amino acids. The CDR3 sequence is CASSSDSSFLGEQFF. In DNA form, the CDR3 reads TGTGCCAGCAGCTCGGACTCGTCTTTTCTCGGTGAGCAGTTCTTC.

This rearrangement joins TRBV2 to TRBJ2-1; a possible D gene is TRBD2 (5 bases). V was cut by 5 bases and J by 6 bases, with 11 bases left in between. This CDR3 contains 13 residues. Germline assignment: CDR1 SNHLY and CDR2 FYNNEI. CDR3 protein: CASSPGGSNEQFF. CDR3 in DNA: TGTGCCAGCAGTCCCGGCGGGTCCAATGAGCAGTTCTTC.

V and J are TRBV15 and TRBJ2-1; TRBD2 agrees at 9 bases. The CDR3 contains 15 residues. Germline trimming cut 3 bases from V and 7 bases from J; bases unmatched to any gene: 7. Per germline, CDR1 LNHNV and CDR2 YYDKDF (reference sequence). CDR3 loop: CATSRAGGKGNEQFF. The CDR3 DNA reads as TGTGCCACCAGCAGGGCGGGAGGGAAGGGGAATGAGCAGTTCTTC.

The gene calls are TRBV5-1 and TRBJ1-6; perhaps TRBD1 as D (5 bases). Germline loops: CDR1 SGHRS, CDR2 YFSETQ. The V gene lost 0 bases and the J gene lost 7 bases, with 8 bases spanning the gap. The CDR3 extends over 14 amino acids. This CDR3 is CASSLAGSNSPLHF. For the CDR3, the DNA is TGCGCCAGCAGCTTGGCAGGGTCGAATTCACCCCTCCACTTT.